A single sample gave rise to the 6 T cell receptor beta chains below, sequenced in a study of beta chain features in type 1 diabetes. Their recognized antigens are unknown. Study results and limitations: Researchers report that Type 1 diabetes patients had moderately but significantly shorter TCRB CDR3s across all four CD4+ subsets.

Of the isolated RNA, all was reverse transcribed, and so the sequenced material was expressed TCRB transcripts. Data came from immunoSEQ multiplex PCR; TCRdb stores just in-frame clones and leaves some out. The profile shows 640,000 or so clones, over 13% of them singletons. Material for sequencing was naive CD4+ T cells from blood. The receptors shown here come from a man younger than 35 with type 1 diabetes.

The CDR3 here is CASSAPGTAINYGYTF. The DNA for the CDR3 is TGTGCCAGTAGTGCACCTGGGACAGCAATTAACTATGGCTACACCTTC. This sequence joins TRBV19 and TRBJ1-2, with 7 bases aligning to TRBD1. The CDR3 is made up of 16 amino acids. Germline loops: CDR1 LNHDA, CDR2 SQIVND (reference sequence). V shed 5 bases and J 1 base; nucleotides not matched to a gene: 10.

This clone was seen many times. This rearrangement joins TRBV9 to TRBJ2-4; D is unresolved. The CDR3 length is 14 residues. Trimming shortened V by 4 bases and J by 4 bases, and 12 bases separated the two germline ends. The germline gives CDR1 SGDLS, CDR2 YYNGEE. CDR3 nucleotide sequence: TGTGCCAGCAGCCCCCAGATAGAGAAAAACATTCAGTACTTC. Translating it yields CASSPQIEKNIQYF.

A few counts support this clone. The junction does not match germline at one end; this may be a read error. V usage is TRBV7-7 and J usage is TRBJ2-5, with TRBD2 matching 10 bases. This CDR3 is built from 16 residues. Germline V gene sequence: CDR1 SSHAT, CDR2 FNYEAQ (reference sequence). The CDR3 is CASSRGSSGSVETQYF. In nucleotides, the CDR3 is TGTGCTAGCAGCCGGGGATCTAGCGGGAGCGTGGAGACCCAGTACTTC.

This clone was seen only a few times. The chain is built from TRBV5-1 and TRBJ1-5; 8 bases are shared with TRBD1. This CDR3 is built from 15 residues. The germline V gene has CDR1 SGHRS and CDR2 YFSETQ. V gave up 0 bases and J gave up 4 bases; unmatched junction bases: 3. DNA for the CDR3: TGCGCCAGCAGCTTGGGCCAGGGGGCAAATCAGCCCCAGCATTTT. Translated, it gives CASSLGQGANQPQHF.

CDR3 in amino acids: CAWAMGRDLQYF. The CDR3 DNA reads TGTGCCTGGGCTATGGGAAGGGATCTCCAGTACTTC. The V call is TRBV30, the J call TRBJ2-5; no reliable D call. The CDR3 covers 12 residues. Germline V CDR1 and CDR2: GTSNPN, SVGIG (reference sequence). V was shortened by 5 bases and J by 10 bases, with 17 bases between the two germline ends.

The genes are TRBV15 and TRBJ2-7; D not certain. V shed 5 bases and J shed 5 bases, with 7 bases lying between them. This CDR3 is built from 11 residues. Germline CDR1 and CDR2: LNHNV and YYDKDF (reference sequence). The CDR3 is CATSGDHEQYF. The CDR3 DNA reads as TGTGCCACCAGCGGTGACCACGAGCAGTACTTC.